The present TCR beta chain was sequenced within a study of identifying expanded T cells in peripheral blood. Study-level findings and limits: Differentially abundant clones: roughly 1.2 between replicates, just under 17 at two to three weeks, 19 to 20 at four. Roughly 2-week clone count variance significantly increased as total template count grew.

Note on this clone: Its target is unknown.

Some clones are missing from TCRdb's copy, which holds only in-frame ones; the method was immunoSEQ multiplex PCR. The sample yields around 100,000 clones, around nine tenths seen once. Healthy donors had no documented immune events, such as infections, while sampled. This CDR3 spans 15 amino acids. The germline gives CDR1 SGHTA, CDR2 FQGNSA. Trimming shortened V by 1 base and J by 2 bases, and 10 bases separated the two germline ends. The chain recombines TRBV7-2 with TRBJ2-3; no firm D call. Sequencing was carried out using blood. The sequence derives from a person between 18 and 70 years old in good health. Written as DNA, the CDR3 is TGTGCCAGCAGCTTAGGGGTTCACTTCACAGATACGCAGTATTTT. Translation: CASSLGVHFTDTQYF.